These 22 T cell receptor beta chains were sequenced from one sample in a study of blood T cell repertoires in COVID-19 (dated by TCRdb to the early 2020s). The library came from the immunoSEQ multiplex PCR assay. Entries here come from immuneACCESS through TCRdb and include only in-frame sequences with V and J called. Some clones fail to appear in such tables; in the studies checked, an unresolved V gene covers under half of the shortfall, and the cause of the remainder is unknown. This sample lists around 78,000 clones; 85% to 90% were detected once. Around 9.9% of the sample belongs to the ten largest clones. The sample comprised peripheral blood. The receptors stem from a man between 65 and 85 years old with active or convalescent COVID-19.

The chain employs TRBV21-1 and TRBJ2-2; TRBD1 was called by the table and not checked on the DNA. TRBV21-1 is a pseudogene. The CDR3 extends over 14 amino acids. CDR3 DNA: TGTGCCAGCGGAAAGGGACAGGGGGCGGAGGAGCTGTTTTTT. It codes for CASGKGQGAEELFF.

This clone was counted once. V gene TRBV4-2 combines with J gene TRBJ2-1, with TRBD2 matching over 7 bases. This CDR3 has 17 residues. Germline V gives CDR1 LGHNA, CDR2 YNFKEQ. V lost 0 bases, J lost 8 bases, and 13 bases stayed unmatched. CDR3 DNA sequence: TGTGCCAGCAGCCAAGAACTTTGGGGGAGGGCCGGTGATGAGCAGTTCTTC. Protein sequence: CASSQELWGRAGDEQFF.

The J gene is TRBJ1-2, the V gene TRBV3-1 (or the pseudogene TRBV3-2); D remains unclear. V was pared by 0 bases and J by 4 bases, with 3 bases between. The CDR3 loop spans 12 amino acids. The germline gives CDR1 LGHDT, CDR2 YNNKEL (reference sequence). CDR3 in amino acids: CASSQESYGYTF. DNA of the CDR3: TGTGCCAGCAGCCAAGAGAGCTATGGCTACACCTTC.

The J gene is TRBJ1-1, the V gene TRBV5-4; 8 bases map to TRBD1. CDR1 and CDR2 (germline): SGHNT, YYREEE (reference sequence). The V segment lost 0 bases and the J segment 2 bases; nucleotides outside the gene matches: 3. This CDR3 is built from 15 residues. The CDR3 DNA follows: TGTGCCAGCAGCTTGGGCGCAGGGGGCAACACTGAAGCTTTCTTT. This encodes CASSLGAGGNTEAFF.

The genes are TRBV5-5 and TRBJ1-2; TRBD1 aligns across 7 bases. V shed 0 bases and J 2 bases; nucleotides not matched to a gene: 1. This CDR3 region has 14 residues. Germline V gives CDR1 SGHKS, CDR2 YYEKEE (reference sequence). CDR3: CASSLDRGNYGYTF. The CDR3 DNA follows: TGTGCCAGCAGCTTGGACAGGGGCAACTATGGCTACACCTTC. Supplemented by reference TRBV5-5 and TRBJ1-2, the full variable domain reads DAGVTQSPTHLIKTRGQQVTLRCSPISGHKSVSWYQQVLGQGPQFIFQYYEKEERGRGNFPDRFSARQFPNYSSELNVNALLLGDSALYLCASSLDRGNYGYTFGSGTRLTVV.

This sequence joins TRBV7-2 and TRBJ2-7; 11 bases are shared with TRBD2. Looked up from germline, CDR1 is SGHTA and CDR2 is FQGNSA. Unmatched junction bases numbered 6, after V lost 5 bases and J lost 0 bases. CDR3 length equals 16 residues. The CDR3 coding sequence is TGTGCCAGCAGCCGCGGACTAGCGGGTAGCTCCTACGAGCAGTACTTC. Translated: CASSRGLAGSSYEQYF.

The chain carries TRBV19 and TRBJ2-2; 9 nucleotides line up with TRBD1. With V trimmed by 3 bases and J by 5 bases, 4 bases remained unmatched. CDR1 is LNHDA and CDR2 is SQIVND in the germline V gene (reference sequence). This CDR3 has 15 amino acids. This chain's CDR3 is CASSIGDRVTGELFF. CDR3 DNA: TGTGCCAGTAGTATCGGGGACAGGGTTACCGGGGAGCTGTTTTTT.

The chain couples TRBV7-9 to TRBJ2-3; 9 nucleotides agree with TRBD1. In germline, CDR1 is SEHNR, CDR2 FQNEAQ (reference sequence). The CDR3 length is 15 residues. Trimming cost V 5 bases and J 4 bases; bases outside gene matches: 7. CDR3 loop: CASSKDRGESDTQYF. CDR3 DNA sequence: TGTGCCAGCAGCAAGGACAGGGGTGAATCAGATACGCAGTATTTT.

This rearrangement joins TRBV5-1 to TRBJ1-3; TRBD1 might be the D (5 bases). V lost 4 bases and J lost 8, with 13 bases in between. The CDR3 is 13 amino acids. CDR1 and CDR2 from the germline V gene are SGHRS and YFSETQ. CDR3 amino acids: CASSEGLLDTIYF. CDR3 in DNA: TGCGCCAGCAGCGAGGGACTACTAGACACCATATATTTT.

This chain joins TRBV7-8 and TRBJ1-2; 8 nucleotides agree with TRBD1. This CDR3 region has 15 residues. V lost 5 bases, J lost 8 bases, and 13 bases stayed unmatched. Per germline, CDR1 SGHVS and CDR2 FQNEAQ. As DNA, the CDR3 is TGTGCCAGCAGCACCAGGGACAGGAAGGTCAGCGGCTACACCTTC. Protein sequence: CASSTRDRKVSGYTF. Full variable domain (outside the CDR3, taken from reference TRBV7-8 and TRBJ1-2): GAGVSQSPRYKVAKRGQDVALRCDPISGHVSLFWYQQALGQGPEFLTYFQNEAQLDKSGLPSDRFFAERPEGSVSTLKIQRTQQEDSAVYLCASSTRDRKVSGYTFGSGTRLTVV.

This chain uses TRBV10-3 with TRBJ2-7; 9 bases align to TRBD2. Germline assignment: CDR1 ENHRY and CDR2 SYGVKD. The CDR3 loop spans 15 amino acids. J was trimmed by 5 bases and V by 1 base; bases with no gene match: 6. The CDR3 spells CAISEWASGTHEQYF. CDR3 DNA: TGTGCCATCAGTGAGTGGGCTAGCGGGACCCACGAGCAGTACTTC.

V gene TRBV11-2 combines with J gene TRBJ1-1; D possibly corresponds to TRBD1 (6 bases). V gave up 3 bases and J gave up 9 bases, with 26 bases separating them. The CDR3 has 17 amino acids. Germline assignment: CDR1 SGHAT and CDR2 FQNNGV. CDR3 DNA sequence: TGTGCCAGCAGCTTGGAGCACCTTCTCAGGGGTAACATACAAGCTTTCTTT. It encodes CASSLEHLLRGNIQAFF.

J is TRBJ1-2 and V is TRBV5-1; 8 bases map to TRBD1. The CDR3 is 13 residues long. With 4 bases clipped from V and 8 bases from J, the junction kept 7 bases outside the gene matches. Germline V CDR1 and CDR2: SGHRS, YFSETQ. The CDR3 coding sequence is TGCGCCAGCAGCCCGACAGGGGCGGGGGGCTACACCTTC. Encoded protein: CASSPTGAGGYTF. The entire variable domain, with the rest obtained from reference TRBV5-1 and TRBJ1-2, is as follows: KAGVTQTPRYLIKTRGQQVTLSCSPISGHRSVSWYQQTPGQGLQFLFEYFSETQRNKGNFPGRFSGRQFSNSRSEMNVSTLELGDSALYLCASSPTGAGGYTFGSGTRLTVV.

This clone was detected only once. The chain combines TRBV18 with TRBJ1-4; 7 bases agree with TRBD1. The junction had 10 bases not matched to a gene; V was cut back by 5 bases and J by 7 bases. CDR3 length: 15 residues. Germline V gene data show CDR1 as KGHSH and CDR2 as LQKENI. The CDR3 sequence: CASSYLEGAVEKLFF. CDR3 sequence (DNA): TGTGCCAGCTCATATTTGGAGGGGGCTGTTGAAAAACTGTTTTTT.

The chain links TRBV7-6 to TRBJ2-5; no reliable D call. From germline, CDR1 is SGHVS and CDR2 FNYEAQ. The CDR3 consists of 15 residues. Trimming removed 4 bases from V and 5 bases from J, with 17 bases in between. CDR3 sequence reads: CASSSRRYSTETQYF. The CDR3 DNA follows: TGTGCCAGCAGCTCCCGAAGGTATAGCACGGAGACCCAGTACTTC. The whole variable domain, remainder taken from reference TRBV7-6 and TRBJ2-5, is GAGVSQSPRYKVTKRGQDVALRCDPISGHVSLYWYRQALGQGPEFLTYFNYEAQQDKSGLPNDRFSAERPEGSISTLTIQRTEQRDSAMYRCASSSRRYSTETQYFGPGTRLLVL.

This chain links TRBV20-1 with TRBJ2-1; D possibly corresponds to TRBD2 (5 bases). Germline V gives CDR1 DFQATT, CDR2 SNEGSKA (reference sequence). Between the trimmed V and J ends, which lost 5 bases and 7 bases, there was a span of 9 bases. The CDR3 is made up of 11 amino acids. CDR3 DNA sequence: TGCAGTGCTCCCGGGGTGAATGAGCAGTTCTTC. Its protein product is CSAPGVNEQFF.

The chain has TRBV20-1 and TRBJ2-5; the D gene is possibly TRBD1 (5 bases). Trimming took 3 bases from V and 2 from J, leaving 10 bases between them. The germline CDR1 and CDR2 sequences are DFQATT and SNEGSKA (reference sequence). This CDR3 has 13 amino acids. CDR3 region: CSASKGSQETQYF. In DNA, the CDR3 is TGCAGTGCTAGTAAGGGGTCTCAAGAGACCCAGTACTTC.

CDR3 protein: CASSQERTVGNTIYF. CDR3 DNA: TGCGCCAGCAGCCAAGAACGGACAGTTGGAAACACCATATATTTT. The genes are TRBV4-1 and TRBJ1-3, with D perhaps TRBD1 (6 bases). The length of the CDR3 is 15 residues. The V end lost 0 bases, the J end lost 3 bases, and 9 bases lay between the germline ends. CDR1 is MGHRA, CDR2 YSYEKL, per germline.

V and J are TRBV30 and TRBJ1-4; the D is unclear. V lost 0 bases, J lost 7 bases, and 9 bases lay in between. The CDR3 runs to 13 residues. Germline lookup yields CDR1 GTSNPN and CDR2 SVGIG (reference sequence). The CDR3 sequence is CAWSVREFEKLFF. The CDR3 bases are TGTGCCTGGAGTGTACGAGAGTTTGAAAAACTGTTTTTT.

This chain connects TRBV7-2 to TRBJ2-7; 10 bases fit TRBD1. V was clipped by 5 bases and J by 6 bases; unmatched bases: 7. The CDR3 covers 14 residues. The germline CDR1 and CDR2 sequences are SGHTA and FQGNSA. The CDR3: CASSPGTGVVEQYF. The DNA for the CDR3 is TGTGCCAGCAGCCCTGGGACAGGGGTGGTCGAGCAGTACTTC.

The rearrangement uses TRBV6-6 and TRBJ1-2, with D possibly TRBD1 on 5 matching bases. V was shortened by 7 bases and J by 0 bases, with 12 bases between the two germline ends. CDR1 MNHNY and CDR2 SVGAGI come from the germline V gene (reference sequence). The CDR3 length is 14 residues. The CDR3 DNA follows: TGTGCCAGCAACCTAGGGGCCTCTAACTATGGCTACACCTTC. This codes for CASNLGASNYGYTF.

The chain employs TRBV29-1 and TRBJ2-7, with TRBD1 identical over 10 bases. The CDR3 consists of 14 residues. Germline values: CDR1 SQVTM, CDR2 ANQGSEA. V lost 7 bases and J lost 5; bases outside the gene matches: 11. The CDR3 loop reads CSARRQGATNEQYF. In DNA form, the CDR3 reads TGCAGCGCCCGCCGACAGGGGGCTACGAACGAGCAGTACTTC.